The 27 T cell receptor beta chains below were found in one sample sequenced in a study of blood T cell repertoires in COVID-19 (dated by TCRdb to about 2020). The library was obtained by the immunoSEQ multiplex PCR assay. TCRdb stores this immuneACCESS table with in-frame sequences only. Part of the clones is absent; in the studies checked, under half of the shortfall reflects unresolved V genes, and no reason is known for the rest. Present in this sample are about 250,000 clones, about 80% of which were seen just once. Clones ranked in the top ten supply approximately 4.8% of the sample. Sample: peripheral blood. These receptors all stem from a man over 45 with active or convalescent COVID-19.

The V call is TRBV3-1 (or the pseudogene TRBV3-2), the J call TRBJ2-7, with D unresolved. Germline CDR1 is LGHDT and CDR2 is YNNKEL (reference sequence). The V gene lost 0 bases and the J gene lost 4 bases, with 4 bases spanning the gap. This CDR3 has 12 residues. The CDR3 DNA sequence: TGTGCCAGCAGCCAAGAGAGATACGAGCAGTACTTC. Encoded protein: CASSQERYEQYF.

This clone was counted once. The chain uses TRBV30 and TRBJ2-1, with D unresolved. Germline assignment: CDR1 GTSNPN and CDR2 SVGIG (reference sequence). The CDR3 extends over 14 amino acids. The ends were cut back, 1 base at V and 3 bases at J, with 10 bases in the middle. CDR3 sequence reads: CAWSAGRLYNEQFF. DNA for the CDR3: TGTGCCTGGAGTGCGGGTCGCCTCTACAATGAGCAGTTCTTC.

V usage is TRBV29-1 and J usage is TRBJ2-7; 7 bases agree with TRBD2. The CDR3 runs 12 residues. With V trimmed by 4 bases and J by 7 bases, 7 bases remained unmatched. Germline CDR1 and CDR2: SQVTM and ANQGSEA. The CDR3 region is CSVGAAGGEQYF. The CDR3 bases are TGCAGCGTTGGTGCGGCCGGGGGGGAGCAGTACTTC.

This clone was recorded once. The chain carries TRBV6-5 and TRBJ2-7; D possibly corresponds to TRBD2 (5 bases). The V and J ends lost 4 bases and 3 bases respectively, with 16 bases between them. The CDR3 consists of 15 residues. Per germline, CDR1 MNHEY and CDR2 SVGAGI. CDR3 residues: CASSLDPSGIYEQYF. Here the CDR3 DNA reads TGTGCCAGCAGTTTAGATCCCTCGGGGATCTACGAGCAGTACTTC.

The chain joins TRBV11-2 to TRBJ2-7, with TRBD1 matching over 7 bases. The V gene's germline CDR1 is SGHAT and CDR2 FQNNGV. The CDR3 sequence is 14 residues long. The V gene end was trimmed by 5 bases and the J gene end by 9 bases; junction bases not matched to a gene: 13. The CDR3 DNA follows: TGTGCCAGCAGCGTAAACAGGGGTGAAAAGTCGCAGTACTTC. Protein: CASSVNRGEKSQYF.

The CDR3 sequence is CASGSETTDTQYF. CDR3 nucleotides: TGTGCCAGCGGTAGCGAAACCACAGATACGCAGTATTTT. V gene TRBV3-1 (or the pseudogene TRBV3-2) combines with J gene TRBJ2-3, with D maybe TRBD2 (5 bases). The CDR3 runs 13 residues. The V end lost 8 bases, the J end lost 2 bases, and 11 bases lay between the germline ends. Germline loops: CDR1 LGHDT, CDR2 YNNKEL (reference sequence).

This clone was seen a few times. DNA of the CDR3: TGTGCCAGCAGCCAATCCACCTCAGGGGCGGTCCAAGAGACCCAGTACTTC. It is translated as CASSQSTSGAVQETQYF. The gene calls are TRBV7-6 and TRBJ2-5; a weak D match, TRBD1 (6 bases). The CDR3 is 17 amino acids. Germline V CDR1 and CDR2: SGHVS, FNYEAQ. V was clipped by 5 bases and J by 1 base, with 20 bases between them.

Sample share makes this clone medium-sized (0.01 to 0.1%). This chain uses TRBV3-1 (or the pseudogene TRBV3-2) with TRBJ1-4; 7 nucleotides match TRBD1. Germline CDR1 and CDR2: LGHDT and YNNKEL (reference sequence). The J segment lost 3 bases and the V segment lost 11 bases, leaving 6 bases of the junction unmatched. The CDR3 length is 13 residues. CDR3 in amino acids: CAAGTGANEKLFF. DNA for the CDR3: TGTGCCGCGGGCACAGGGGCTAATGAAAAACTGTTTTTT.

V usage is TRBV20-1 and J usage is TRBJ2-3; 10 nucleotides align to TRBD2. Germline CDR1 DFQATT, CDR2 SNEGSKA (reference sequence). This CDR3 is built from 17 residues. The ends lost 3 bases at V and 0 bases at J; junction bases unmatched: 9. The CDR3 DNA sequence: TGCAGTGCTAGTGCCCTAGCGGGGGCTCCTAGCACAGATACGCAGTATTTT. It codes for CSASALAGAPSTDTQYF.

The V call is TRBV6-4, the J call TRBJ2-3, with D tentatively TRBD2 (5 bases). The length of the CDR3 is 13 residues. V shed 2 bases and J shed 6 bases, with 9 bases lying between them. In germline, CDR1 is MRHNA, CDR2 SNTAGT. The CDR3 DNA reads TGTGCCAGCAGTGACAGGGCGGGCGATACGCAGTATTTT. Protein sequence: CASSDRAGDTQYF.

The chain joins TRBV4-2 to TRBJ2-7; 8 nucleotides align to TRBD2. The CDR3 sequence is 15 residues long. V lost 1 base to trimming and J lost 1 base; unmatched junction nucleotides: 3. Germline V gene sequence: CDR1 LGHNA, CDR2 YNFKEQ. The CDR3 sequence: CASSQGLAPSYEQYF. For the CDR3, the DNA is TGTGCCAGCAGCCAAGGACTAGCGCCTTCCTACGAGCAGTACTTC.

This chain links TRBV6-2 or TRBV6-3 with TRBJ2-1; the D is unclear. This CDR3 contains 14 residues. The V end was cut by 5 bases, the J end by 2 bases, with 10 bases between. The germline V gene encodes CDR1 MNHEY and CDR2 SVGEGT. This CDR3 is CASSTTPTYNEQFF. In nucleotides, the CDR3 is TGTGCCAGCAGTACGACACCCACCTACAATGAGCAGTTCTTC.

The genes are TRBV7-8 and TRBJ2-7; possible D gene TRBD2, 7 bases. This CDR3 region has 14 residues. V lost 2 bases, J lost 4 bases, and 12 bases lay in between. Germline V gene data show CDR1 as SGHVS and CDR2 as FQNEAQ. CDR3 DNA sequence: TGTGCCAGCAGCTTATCGGGGGGCGGATACGAGCAGTACTTC. It is translated as CASSLSGGGYEQYF.

This chain connects TRBV28 to TRBJ2-7; 9 positions match TRBD1. The CDR3 runs 15 residues. The V gene's germline CDR1 is MDHEN and CDR2 SYDVKM. V lost 5 bases to trimming and J lost 1 base; unmatched junction nucleotides: 6. CDR3 residues: CASSPDRGRSYEQYF. The CDR3 coding sequence is TGTGCCAGCAGTCCGGACAGGGGAAGATCCTACGAGCAGTACTTC.

The chain is built from TRBV15 and TRBJ1-1, with D possibly matching TRBD1 (6 bases). V gave up 0 bases and J gave up 0 bases, with 11 bases separating them. The CDR3 spans 16 residues. In germline, CDR1 is LNHNV, CDR2 YYDKDF (reference sequence). In DNA form, the CDR3 reads TGTGCCACCAGCAGAGACCTTGGACAGCTGAACACTGAAGCTTTCTTT. Protein: CATSRDLGQLNTEAFF.

A word on this clone: The sample contains more than one DNA sequence encoding this CDR3. CDR3 sequence reads: CASSQTGTLFYEQYF. Written as DNA, the CDR3 is TGCGCCAGCAGCCAGACAGGGACCCTTTTTTACGAGCAGTACTTC. This chain connects TRBV4-1 to TRBJ2-7, with TRBD1 matching over 7 bases. Germline CDR1 MGHRA, CDR2 YSYEKL. J lost 4 bases, V lost 3 bases, and 9 bases had no gene match. The CDR3 contains 15 residues.

This chain joins TRBV18 and TRBJ1-1, with D uncertain. CDR1 and CDR2 (germline): KGHSH, LQKENI. V was cut by 2 bases and J by 4 bases, with 8 bases left in between. CDR3 length equals 13 residues. CDR3 bases: TGTGCCAGCTCACCAACTCAAGCCACTGAAGCTTTCTTT. It translates to CASSPTQATEAFF.

This clone came up a few times. The V and J genes are TRBV13 and TRBJ1-2, with TRBD1 matching 8 bases. In germline, CDR1 is PRHDT, CDR2 FYEKMQ (reference sequence). V shed 5 bases and J 7 bases; nucleotides not matched to a gene: 9. The CDR3 is 14 residues long. This CDR3 is CASSPGQGWGGYTF. CDR3 nucleotides: TGTGCCAGCAGCCCAGGACAGGGTTGGGGTGGCTACACCTTC.

This chain uses TRBV7-2 with TRBJ1-5; D gene ambiguous. This CDR3 contains 16 residues. V was cut by 1 base and J by 0 bases, with 10 bases left in between. Germline V gene data show CDR1 as SGHTA and CDR2 as FQGNSA. CDR3 sequence reads: CASSLVVQPSNQPQHF. For the CDR3, the DNA is TGTGCCAGCAGCTTAGTAGTACAGCCTAGCAATCAGCCCCAGCATTTT.

This sequence joins TRBV5-4 and TRBJ2-2; TRBD1 is a possible D gene (6 bases). This CDR3 contains 16 residues. Germline lookup yields CDR1 SGHNT and CDR2 YYREEE (reference sequence). Trimming took off 6 bases at V and 3 bases at J, with 18 bases between the two ends. CDR3 sequence: CASTKAQGRYTGELFF. DNA for the CDR3: TGTGCCAGCACCAAAGCACAGGGACGGTACACCGGGGAGCTGTTTTTT. Drawing the rest from reference TRBV5-4 and TRBJ2-2, the complete variable domain is ETGVTQSPTHLIKTRGQQVTLRCSSQSGHNTVSWYQQALGQGPQFIFQYYREEENGRGNFPPRFSGLQFPNYSSELNVNALELDDSALYLCASTKAQGRYTGELFFGEGSRLTVL.

This clone appeared a single time. The rearrangement uses TRBV16 and TRBJ1-1, with 7 bases lining up with TRBD1. The germline V gene has CDR1 KGHSY and CDR2 FQNENV. CDR3 length equals 13 residues. The J segment lost 6 bases and the V segment lost 7 bases, leaving 8 bases of the junction unmatched. CDR3 nucleotides: TGTGCCAGCAACCCAGGGGGTGAGGCTGAAGCTTTCTTT. Its protein product is CASNPGGEAEAFF.

The chain combines TRBV19 with TRBJ2-1; 9 bases match TRBD1. The V gene end was trimmed by 6 bases and the J gene end by 0 bases; junction bases not matched to a gene: 3. CDR1 and CDR2 from the germline V gene are LNHDA and SQIVND (reference sequence). CDR3 length: 15 residues. The CDR3 bases are TGTGCCAGTAGCCCGACAGGGGGCTCCTACAATGAGCAGTTCTTC. Protein sequence: CASSPTGGSYNEQFF. The variable domain in full, completed from reference TRBV19 and TRBJ2-1, reads DGGITQSPKYLFRKEGQNVTLSCEQNLNHDAMYWYRQDPGQGLRLIYYSQIVNDFQKGDIAEGYSVSREKKESFPLTVTSAQKNPTAFYLCASSPTGGSYNEQFFGPGTRLTVL.

The chain couples TRBV19 to TRBJ1-5; 10 bases map to TRBD1. J gave up 5 bases and V 3 bases, and 4 bases lay outside the gene matches. Germline CDR1 reads LNHDA; CDR2 reads SQIVND (reference sequence). This CDR3 region has 15 residues. CDR3 in amino acids: CASSIMDRGDQPQHF. The CDR3 DNA is TGTGCCAGTAGTATTATGGACAGGGGGGATCAGCCCCAGCATTTT.

This clone was seen more than once but under ten times. V and J are TRBV7-6 and TRBJ1-5; TRBD1 agrees at 7 bases. With V trimmed by 1 base and J by 3 bases, 6 bases remained unmatched. This CDR3 is built from 16 residues. Germline V gene sequence: CDR1 SGHVS, CDR2 FNYEAQ. Written as DNA, the CDR3 is TGTGCCAGCAGCTTAGGACAGGGTGTAGACAATCAGCCCCAGCATTTT. Amino acid sequence: CASSLGQGVDNQPQHF.

The V and J genes are TRBV19 and TRBJ2-1; D may be TRBD2 (6 bases). CDR3 size: 15 residues. Trimming took 1 base from V and 3 from J, leaving 10 bases between them. From germline, CDR1 is LNHDA and CDR2 SQIVND (reference sequence). The CDR3 loop is CASSIGGVIYNEQFF. The CDR3 DNA reads as TGTGCCAGTAGTATAGGCGGGGTCATCTACAATGAGCAGTTCTTC. Full variable domain (remainder filled in from reference TRBV19 and TRBJ2-1): DGGITQSPKYLFRKEGQNVTLSCEQNLNHDAMYWYRQDPGQGLRLIYYSQIVNDFQKGDIAEGYSVSREKKESFPLTVTSAQKNPTAFYLCASSIGGVIYNEQFFGPGTRLTVL.

The chain links TRBV7-9 to TRBJ2-3, with 12 bases that match TRBD1. J lost 10 bases, V lost 5 bases, and 10 bases had no gene match. In germline, CDR1 is SEHNR, CDR2 FQNEAQ (reference sequence). The CDR3 extends over 15 amino acids. The CDR3 DNA is TGTGCCAGCAGCGCAGGGACAGGGGGCTTTGTAGCGCAGTATTTT. This sequence encodes CASSAGTGGFVAQYF.

This rearrangement joins TRBV19 to TRBJ1-2; D not resolved. Germline V CDR1 and CDR2: LNHDA, SQIVND (reference sequence). This CDR3 region has 14 residues. V lost 4 bases, J lost 6 bases, and 15 bases lay in between. CDR3 residues: CASSNDGSSHGYTF. The CDR3 DNA reads TGTGCCAGTAGTAACGACGGGAGCTCCCATGGCTACACCTTC.